The rows below give T cell receptor beta chains drawn from one sample of a study of regulatory T cells in long-lasting Graves disease. Using its own MiXCR run on the multiplex PCR reads, TCRdb lists one record per CDR3 protein. The table has some 340,000 distinct CDR3 sequences, 12% seen once. These data also formed part of another study, on T cells in Graves' hyperthyroidism and ophthalmopathy.

The source was peripheral blood mononuclear cells (PBMCs), collected at new diagnosis, from a patient treated with antithyroid drugs. All receptors come from a woman between 18 and 30 years old with Graves disease. The CDR3 runs from the conserved cysteine through the conserved F or W.

J: TRBJ1-1
V: TRBV4-2
CDR3: CANSREDEAFF

J: TRBJ2-1
V: TRBV4-3
CDR3: CASSLRHGGSSYDEQFF

J: TRBJ1-6
V: TRBV24-1
CDR3: CATSDLKTPSSYNSPLHF

J: TRBJ2-7
V: TRBV28
CDR3: CASSIDRGSSYEQYF

J: TRBJ1-3
V: TRBV4-1
CDR3: CASSPQHYLREGRNTIYF

J: TRBJ1-2
V: TRBV25-1
CDR3: CASSDTGAASPSF

J: TRBJ2-3
V: TRBV27
CDR3: CASSLVNPGTIVHTDTQYF

J: TRBJ1-2
V: TRBV27
CDR3: CASSLTPIVGRYTF

J: TRBJ2-5
V: TRBV15
CDR3: CATSRGTGKQETQYF

J: TRBJ1-2
V: TRBV20-1
CDR3: CSARVRGYGYTF

J: TRBJ1-2
V: TRBV29-1
CDR3: CIVGRGAGYGYTF

J: TRBJ2-3
V: TRBV28
CDR3: CASSSLGPSYTDTQYF

J: TRBJ1-2
V: TRBV7-9
CDR3: CASSETSMDRGKGYTF

J: TRBJ1-2
V: TRBV27
CDR3: CASRRLETNYGYTF

J: TRBJ2-7
V: TRBV4-1
CDR3: CASSQGSRELGYEQYF

J: TRBJ2-3
V: TRBV7-2
CDR3: CASSRGLAADTQYF

J: TRBJ2-6
V: TRBV6-2/TRBV6-3
CDR3: CASSYSSGAGANVLTF

J: TRBJ2-7
V: TRBV20-1
CDR3: CSARDRTSGRYEQYF

J: TRBJ2-3
V: TRBV6-5
CDR3: CASSYSTGKSTDTQYF

J: TRBJ1-1
V: TRBV20-1
CDR3: CSARDKGETNTEAFF

J: TRBJ2-2
V: TRBV5-1
CDR3: CASSSGLAGSTGELFF

J: TRBJ2-1
V: TRBV29-1
CDR3: CSVAGRRDNEQFF

J: TRBJ2-1
V: TRBV20-1
CDR3: CSARRPYNEQFF

J: TRBJ1-2
V: TRBV7-9
CDR3: CASSPSWGLGQQSYGYTF

J: TRBJ1-2
V: TRBV5-1
CDR3: CASSFDRGRFSFGYTF

J: TRBJ1-1
V: TRBV5-1
CDR3: CASWSLEANTEAFF

J: TRBJ2-5
V: TRBV7-2
CDR3: CASSSHLGGSKETQYF

J: TRBJ2-3
V: TRBV20-1
CDR3: CSARLAGVTRGRDTQYF

J: TRBJ2-3
V: TRBV9
CDR3: CASSVRTVADTQYF

J: TRBJ2-3
V: TRBV7-9
CDR3: CASSWAGRGLDTQYF

J: TRBJ2-1
V: TRBV7-2
CDR3: CASSSLDRSSNEQFF

J: TRBJ2-3
V: TRBV11-1
CDR3: CASSLALVGPLPGADTQYF

J: TRBJ2-2
V: TRBV11-1
CDR3: CASSHPQGTGELFF

J: TRBJ1-1
V: TRBV6-1
CDR3: CASSPWTNTEAFF

J: TRBJ1-1
V: TRBV29-1
CDR3: CSVEGGTFEAFF

J: TRBJ2-4
V: TRBV7-8
CDR3: CASSLVPRGSIKNIQYF

J: TRBJ2-1
V: TRBV2
CDR3: CAGQQYNEQFF

J: TRBJ2-3
V: TRBV28
CDR3: CASGPGTSGTYTDTQYF